The next 32 T cell receptor beta chains were all read from a single sample in a study of monozygotic twins with inflammatory bowel disease. One entry per CDR3 protein, without DNA, is what TCRdb gives after re-calling the 5' RACE reads. This table holds roughly 90,000 distinct CDR3 sequences. Material: blood. The receptors shown here come from a human donor with ulcerative colitis or Crohn's disease, or a healthy co-twin of an affected twin (not recorded which).

This chain connects TRBV2 to TRBJ2-4. This CDR3 has 16 residues. Germline-derived CDR1 and CDR2 are SNHLY and FYNNEI. CDR3 loop: CASSRSHYLAKNIQYF.

The chain employs TRBV12-3 or TRBV12-4 and TRBJ1-5; TCRdb's assignment of TRBD1 cannot be checked, as there is no DNA. The CDR3 consists of 16 residues. This chain's CDR3 is CASSFEAGAGNQPQHF.

The chain links TRBV12-3 or TRBV12-4 to TRBJ1-2; the TCRdb call, TRBD1, lacks DNA for checking. CDR3 length equals 17 residues. The CDR3: CASSPHSGELVTYGYTF.

The chain links TRBV5-1 to TRBJ2-2; absent DNA, TCRdb's TRBD1 call cannot be checked. The CDR3 length is 13 residues. Germline loops: CDR1 SGHRS, CDR2 YFSETQ. The CDR3 loop is CASSQQGTGELFF.

This CDR3 is CASSQSDVLNEKLFF. This chain links TRBV3-1 with TRBJ1-4. The CDR3 contains 15 residues. From germline, CDR1 is LGHDT and CDR2 YNNKEL (reference sequence).

The J gene is TRBJ2-2, the V gene TRBV5-1; no DNA is available, so the TRBD2 call from TCRdb remains unchecked. The CDR3 is 13 residues long. Germline-derived CDR1 and CDR2 are SGHRS and YFSETQ. Here the CDR3 reads CASSYKGAGELFF.

The gene calls are TRBV9 and TRBJ2-3; TCRdb selects TRBD1, and the lack of DNA leaves this call unchecked. The CDR3 contains 17 residues. Per germline, CDR1 SGDLS and CDR2 YYNGEE. CDR3 residues: CASSVPRRGGETDTQYF.

The V and J genes are TRBV5-1 and TRBJ2-7. The CDR3 consists of 14 residues. CDR1 is SGHRS and CDR2 is YFSETQ in the germline V gene. CDR3 sequence: CASRIRTATYEQYF.

The rearrangement joins TRBV5-1 to TRBJ2-1; TCRdb picks TRBD1, but there is no DNA to check that call. The CDR3 length is 15 residues. Germline V gene sequence: CDR1 SGHRS, CDR2 YFSETQ. This CDR3 is CASSKETGDSNEQFF. Combining the CDR3 with reference TRBV5-1 and TRBJ2-1 gives the whole variable domain KAGVTQTPRYLIKTRGQQVTLSCSPISGHRSVSWYQQTPGQGLQFLFEYFSETQRNKGNFPGRFSGRQFSNSRSEMNVSTLELGDSALYLCASSKETGDSNEQFFGPGTRLTVL.

This chain joins TRBV10-3 and TRBJ2-1; TCRdb picks TRBD2, but there is no DNA to check that call. Germline-derived CDR1 and CDR2 are ENHRY and SYGVKD. CDR3 length equals 14 residues. The CDR3 loop is CAISESVKGGEQFF.

The chain is built from TRBV12-3 or TRBV12-4 and TRBJ2-1; TCRdb's D call, TRBD2, is unchecked because there is no DNA. This CDR3 has 15 residues. This CDR3 reads CASSLAPAESNEQFF.

This sequence joins TRBV12-3 or TRBV12-4 and TRBJ1-2; the TRBD1 assignment by TCRdb is unverifiable without DNA. CDR3 length: 14 amino acids. The CDR3 sequence: CAATQGQGAGGYTF.

The chain recombines TRBV20-1 with TRBJ2-7; TCRdb's D call, TRBD1, is unchecked because there is no DNA. The CDR3 sequence is 12 residues long. Germline loops: CDR1 DFQATT, CDR2 SNEGSKA (reference sequence). The chain's CDR3 is CSATDRDYEQYF.

The V gene is TRBV7-9, the J gene TRBJ2-1; TCRdb's assignment of TRBD1 cannot be checked, as there is no DNA. CDR1 and CDR2 from the germline V gene are SEHNR and FQNEAQ (reference sequence). This CDR3 has 15 residues. The chain's CDR3 is CASRPGTGPGGEQFF.

The chain combines TRBV7-6 with TRBJ2-7; TCRdb's D gene call, TRBD1, goes unchecked for lack of DNA. Per the germline V gene, CDR1 is SGHVS and CDR2 is FNYEAQ. This CDR3 comprises 14 residues. The CDR3 loop reads CASSLLGGFDEQYF.

The rearrangement joins TRBV6-1 to TRBJ2-1; TCRdb proposes TRBD1, but this gene call is untestable without DNA. Germline assignment: CDR1 MNHNS and CDR2 SASEGT. This CDR3 has 17 amino acids. CDR3 sequence: CASRPPLMDRVTAEQFF.

The chain joins TRBV20-1 to TRBJ1-1. The CDR3 runs to 11 residues. Germline V gene lookup returns CDR1 DFQATT and CDR2 SNEGSKA (reference sequence). This chain's CDR3 is CSANGNTEAFF.

V gene TRBV21-1 combines with J gene TRBJ1-2; TCRdb's assignment of TRBD1 cannot be checked, as there is no DNA. TRBV21-1 is labeled a pseudogene. CDR3 length: 15 amino acids. CDR3 region: CASSISLQGEYGYTF.

CDR3: CASSRVEVGGTYNEQFF. The V and J genes are TRBV4-1 and TRBJ2-1; absent DNA, TCRdb's TRBD1 call cannot be checked. The CDR3 contains 17 residues. Germline V lookup: CDR1 MGHRA, CDR2 YSYEKL.

J is TRBJ1-3 and V is TRBV3-1. The CDR3 is 14 residues long. The germline V gene encodes CDR1 LGHDT and CDR2 YNNKEL (reference sequence). Here the CDR3 reads CASRSTSSGNTIYF.

The chain links TRBV20-1 to TRBJ1-1; with no DNA, the TCRdb D assignment of TRBD1 cannot be verified. CDR1 is DFQATT, CDR2 SNEGSKA, per germline (reference sequence). This CDR3 comprises 14 residues. CDR3 sequence reads: CSARDGAGYTEAFF.

V usage is TRBV2 and J usage is TRBJ2-1; TCRdb outputs TRBD1, but without DNA this stays unchecked. Germline V gives CDR1 SNHLY, CDR2 FYNNEI. The CDR3 has 13 amino acids. CDR3 sequence reads: CASSESGGNEQFF.

The V call is TRBV7-2, the J call TRBJ2-3; the D gene TCRdb calls, TRBD1, cannot be checked with no DNA. This CDR3 comprises 16 residues. Germline CDR1 is SGHTA and CDR2 is FQGNSA. The CDR3 is CASSLVGSGGLYTQYF. Using reference TRBV7-2 and TRBJ2-3 for the parts outside the CDR3, the full variable domain is GAGVSQSPSNKVTEKGKDVELRCDPISGHTALYWYRQSLGQGLEFLIYFQGNSAPDKSGLPSDRFSAERTGGSVSTLTIQRTQQEDSAVYLCASSLVGSGGLYTQYFGPGTRLTVL.

The chain links TRBV5-1 to TRBJ1-1. The germline CDR1 and CDR2 sequences are SGHRS and YFSETQ. The CDR3 covers 14 residues. Here the CDR3 reads CASSLGPRDTEAFF.

This chain joins TRBV5-5 and TRBJ1-5; the D gene TCRdb calls, TRBD1, cannot be checked with no DNA. This CDR3 has 14 residues. CDR1 is SGHKS and CDR2 is YYEKEE in the germline V gene (reference sequence). CDR3 loop: CASTEDRSNQPQHF.

CDR3 region: CASSRRLDRPNTEAFF. V and J are TRBV3-1 and TRBJ1-1; as DNA is missing, the TRBD1 call by TCRdb cannot be tested. Germline V lookup: CDR1 LGHDT, CDR2 YNNKEL (reference sequence). The CDR3 spans 16 residues.

The chain is built from TRBV4-2 and TRBJ1-4; TCRdb proposes TRBD1, but this gene call is untestable without DNA. The CDR3 totals 17 residues. Germline V lookup: CDR1 LGHNA, CDR2 YNFKEQ. CDR3 sequence reads: CASSRNLLQGAREKLFF.

This chain links TRBV6-2 or TRBV6-3 with TRBJ2-1; the TCRdb D gene call, TRBD1, has no DNA to confirm it. The CDR3 is 17 residues long. Germline-derived CDR1 and CDR2 are MNHEY and SVGEGT. The CDR3 loop reads CASRQHTTGATYNEQFF.

V and J are TRBV7-8 and TRBJ2-7; the D gene TCRdb calls, TRBD1, cannot be checked with no DNA. The CDR3 is 15 residues long. Germline CDR1 SGHVS, CDR2 FQNEAQ. This chain's CDR3 is CASRSQGVGPYEQYF.

This chain joins TRBV12-3 or TRBV12-4 and TRBJ1-6. The CDR3 has 13 amino acids. CDR3 loop: CASSLAGDSPLHF.

The chain combines TRBV12-3 or TRBV12-4 with TRBJ1-2; TCRdb calls TRBD1, which cannot be checked without DNA. The CDR3 contains 13 residues. CDR3 in amino acids: CASRTGPNYGYTF.

The V call is TRBV5-1, the J call TRBJ2-3; TCRdb reports TRBD2, a call that lacks DNA to check it against. This CDR3 has 17 residues. Germline CDR1 is SGHRS and CDR2 is YFSETQ. The CDR3 sequence is CASSSTPSGVGTDTQYF.